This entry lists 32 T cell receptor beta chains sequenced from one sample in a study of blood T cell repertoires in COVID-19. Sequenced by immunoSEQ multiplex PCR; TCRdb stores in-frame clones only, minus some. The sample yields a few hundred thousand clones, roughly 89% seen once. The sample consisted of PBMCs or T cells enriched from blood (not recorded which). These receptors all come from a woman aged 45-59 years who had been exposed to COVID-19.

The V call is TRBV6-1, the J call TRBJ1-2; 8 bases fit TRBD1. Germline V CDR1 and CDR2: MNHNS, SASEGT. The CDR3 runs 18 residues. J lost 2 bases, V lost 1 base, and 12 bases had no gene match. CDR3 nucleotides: TGTGCCAGCAGTGAAGAGGTATCGTCCAGGACAGGGAACTATGGCTACACCTTC. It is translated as CASSEEVSSRTGNYGYTF.

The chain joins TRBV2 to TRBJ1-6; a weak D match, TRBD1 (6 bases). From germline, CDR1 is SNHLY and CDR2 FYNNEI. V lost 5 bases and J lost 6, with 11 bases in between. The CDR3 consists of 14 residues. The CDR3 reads CASSPGQINSPLHF. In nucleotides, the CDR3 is TGTGCCAGCAGTCCGGGACAAATTAATTCACCCCTCCACTTT. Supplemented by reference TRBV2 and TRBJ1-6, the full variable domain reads EPEVTQTPSHQVTQMGQEVILRCVPISNHLYFYWYRQILGQKVEFLVSFYNNEISEKSEIFDDQFSVERPDGSNFTLKIRSTKLEDSAMYFCASSPGQINSPLHFGNGTRLTVT.

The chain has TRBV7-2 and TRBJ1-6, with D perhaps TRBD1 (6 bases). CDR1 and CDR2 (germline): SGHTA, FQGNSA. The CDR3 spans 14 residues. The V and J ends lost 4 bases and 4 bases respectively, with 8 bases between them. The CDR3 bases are TGTGCCAGCAGCTCGGACAGTTATAATTCACCCCTCCACTTT. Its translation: CASSSDSYNSPLHF.

The CDR3 sequence is CASSLVALAGHYNEQFF. The CDR3 coding sequence is TGCGCCAGCAGCTTGGTTGCGCTAGCGGGGCACTACAATGAGCAGTTCTTC. This chain links TRBV5-1 with TRBJ2-1; 9 nucleotides line up with TRBD2. CDR1 and CDR2 (germline): SGHRS, YFSETQ. V dropped 0 bases and J dropped 3; count of bases not matched to a gene: 7. The CDR3 length is 17 residues. Using reference TRBV5-1 and TRBJ2-1 for the parts outside the CDR3, the full variable domain is KAGVTQTPRYLIKTRGQQVTLSCSPISGHRSVSWYQQTPGQGLQFLFEYFSETQRNKGNFPGRFSGRQFSNSRSEMNVSTLELGDSALYLCASSLVALAGHYNEQFFGPGTRLTVL.

Here the CDR3 reads CAWSVREGGVESNQPQHF. The DNA of the CDR3 is TGTGCCTGGAGTGTACGGGAAGGGGGGGTTGAAAGCAATCAGCCCCAGCATTTT. The rearrangement joins TRBV30 to TRBJ1-5; D may be TRBD1 (6 bases). The CDR3 is 18 residues long. The germline V and J ends were trimmed by 0 bases and 1 base, with 19 bases remaining between them. CDR1 GTSNPN and CDR2 SVGIG come from the germline V gene (reference sequence).

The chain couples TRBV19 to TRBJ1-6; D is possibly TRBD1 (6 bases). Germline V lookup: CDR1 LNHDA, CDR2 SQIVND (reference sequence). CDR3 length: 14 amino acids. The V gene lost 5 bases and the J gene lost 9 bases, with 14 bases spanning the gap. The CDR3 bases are TGTGCCAGTAGTGGCGGGGGCGACGGTTCACCCCTCCACTTT. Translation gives CASSGGGDGSPLHF.

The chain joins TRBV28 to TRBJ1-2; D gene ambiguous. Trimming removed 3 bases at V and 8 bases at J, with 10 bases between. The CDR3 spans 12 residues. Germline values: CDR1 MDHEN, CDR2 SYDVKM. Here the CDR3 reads CASSLRVRGYTF. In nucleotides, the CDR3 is TGTGCCAGCAGTTTGAGAGTACGGGGCTACACCTTC.

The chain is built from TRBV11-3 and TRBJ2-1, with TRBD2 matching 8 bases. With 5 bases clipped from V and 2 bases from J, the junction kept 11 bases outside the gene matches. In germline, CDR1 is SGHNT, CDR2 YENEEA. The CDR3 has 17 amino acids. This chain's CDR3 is CASSPQPGTRAYNEQFF. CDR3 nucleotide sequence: TGTGCCAGCAGCCCCCAGCCGGGGACTAGAGCCTACAATGAGCAGTTCTTC.

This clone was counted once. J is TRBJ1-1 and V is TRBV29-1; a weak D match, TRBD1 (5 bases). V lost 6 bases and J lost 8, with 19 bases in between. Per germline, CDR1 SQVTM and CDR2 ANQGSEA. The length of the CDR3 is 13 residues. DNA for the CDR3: TGCAGCGTCTCCTGGGGGGTAGGCGACGAAGCTTTCTTT. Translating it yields CSVSWGVGDEAFF.

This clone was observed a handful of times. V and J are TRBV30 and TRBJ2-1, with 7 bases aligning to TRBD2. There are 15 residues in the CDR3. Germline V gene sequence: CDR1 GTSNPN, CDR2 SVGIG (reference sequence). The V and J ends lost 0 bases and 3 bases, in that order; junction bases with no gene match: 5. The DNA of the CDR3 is TGTGCCTGGAGTGTACAGCGCGGGGGCTACAATGAGCAGTTCTTC. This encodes CAWSVQRGGYNEQFF.

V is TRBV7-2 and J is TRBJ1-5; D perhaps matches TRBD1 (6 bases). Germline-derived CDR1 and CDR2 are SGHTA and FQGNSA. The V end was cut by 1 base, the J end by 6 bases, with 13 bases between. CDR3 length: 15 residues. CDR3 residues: CASSLGIQGSQPQHF. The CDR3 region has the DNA TGTGCCAGCAGCTTAGGGATTCAGGGGAGTCAGCCCCAGCATTTT. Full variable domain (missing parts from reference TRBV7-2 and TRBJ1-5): GAGVSQSPSNKVTEKGKDVELRCDPISGHTALYWYRQSLGQGLEFLIYFQGNSAPDKSGLPSDRFSAERTGGSVSTLTIQRTQQEDSAVYLCASSLGIQGSQPQHFGDGTRLSIL.

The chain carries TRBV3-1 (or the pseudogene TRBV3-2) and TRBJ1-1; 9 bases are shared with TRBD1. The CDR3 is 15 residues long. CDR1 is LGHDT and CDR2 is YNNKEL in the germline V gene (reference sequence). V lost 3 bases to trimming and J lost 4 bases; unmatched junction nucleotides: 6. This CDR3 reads CASSHGTGFTTEAFF. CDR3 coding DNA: TGTGCCAGCAGCCATGGGACAGGGTTCACCACTGAAGCTTTCTTT.

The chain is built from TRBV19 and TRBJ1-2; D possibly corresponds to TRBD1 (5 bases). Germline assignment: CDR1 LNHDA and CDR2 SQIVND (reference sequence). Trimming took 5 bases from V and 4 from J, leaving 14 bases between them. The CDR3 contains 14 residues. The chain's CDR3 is CASSSPTEIYGYTF. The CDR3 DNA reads TGTGCCAGTAGTTCCCCGACAGAGATCTATGGCTACACCTTC.

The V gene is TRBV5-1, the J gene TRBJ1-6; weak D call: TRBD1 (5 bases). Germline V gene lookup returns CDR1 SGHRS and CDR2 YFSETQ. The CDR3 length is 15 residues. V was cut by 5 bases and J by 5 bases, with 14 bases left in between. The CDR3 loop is CASRSVGANNSPLHF. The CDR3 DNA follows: TGCGCCAGCAGGTCCGTAGGGGCCAATAATTCACCCCTCCACTTT.

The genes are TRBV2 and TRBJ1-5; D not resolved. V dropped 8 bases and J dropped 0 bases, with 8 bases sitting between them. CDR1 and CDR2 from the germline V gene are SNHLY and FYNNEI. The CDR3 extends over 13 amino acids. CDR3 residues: CASLRYSNQPQHF. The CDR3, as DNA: TGTGCCAGCTTGAGATATAGCAATCAGCCCCAGCATTTT. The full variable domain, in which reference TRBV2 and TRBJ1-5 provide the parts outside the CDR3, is EPEVTQTPSHQVTQMGQEVILRCVPISNHLYFYWYRQILGQKVEFLVSFYNNEISEKSEIFDDQFSVERPDGSNFTLKIRSTKLEDSAMYFCASLRYSNQPQHFGDGTRLSIL.

CDR3 nucleotides: TGTGCCAGCAGTCTACATGGGTTATCAGGAGAGACCCAGTACTTC. Protein sequence: CASSLHGLSGETQYF. The chain links TRBV27 to TRBJ2-5, with unresolved D. The CDR3 is 15 amino acids. In germline, CDR1 is MNHEY, CDR2 SMNVEV (reference sequence). V was shortened by 5 bases and J by 4 bases, with 17 bases between the two germline ends.

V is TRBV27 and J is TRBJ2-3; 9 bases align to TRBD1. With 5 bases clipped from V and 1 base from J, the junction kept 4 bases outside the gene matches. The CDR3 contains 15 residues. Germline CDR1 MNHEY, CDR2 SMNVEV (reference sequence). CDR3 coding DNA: TGTGCCAGCAGTCACCGGGACAGGGGCACAGATACGCAGTATTTT. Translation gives CASSHRDRGTDTQYF.

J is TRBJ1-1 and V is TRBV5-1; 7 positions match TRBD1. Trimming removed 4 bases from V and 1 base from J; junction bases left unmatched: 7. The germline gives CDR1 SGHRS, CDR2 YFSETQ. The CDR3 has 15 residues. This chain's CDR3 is CASSSRDSWNTEAFF. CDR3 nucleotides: TGCGCCAGCAGCAGCCGGGACAGCTGGAACACTGAAGCTTTCTTT.

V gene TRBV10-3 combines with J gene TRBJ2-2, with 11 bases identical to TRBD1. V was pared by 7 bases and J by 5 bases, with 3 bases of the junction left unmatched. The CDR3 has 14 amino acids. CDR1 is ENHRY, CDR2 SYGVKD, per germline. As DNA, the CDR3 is TGTGCCATCACCGGGACAGGGGGGACCGGGGAGCTGTTTTTT. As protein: CAITGTGGTGELFF.

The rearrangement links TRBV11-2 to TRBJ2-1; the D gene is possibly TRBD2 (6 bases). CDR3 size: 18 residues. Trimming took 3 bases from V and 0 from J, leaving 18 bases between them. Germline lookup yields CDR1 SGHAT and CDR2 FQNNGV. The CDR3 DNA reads TGTGCCAGCAGCTTTAATTGGGGTGGGGGGAGCTCCTACAATGAGCAGTTCTTC. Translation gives CASSFNWGGGSSYNEQFF. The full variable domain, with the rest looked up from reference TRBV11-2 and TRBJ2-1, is EAGVAQSPRYKIIEKRQSVAFWCNPISGHATLYWYQQILGQGPKLLIQFQNNGVVDDSQLPKDRFSAERLKGVDSTLKIQPAKLEDSAVYLCASSFNWGGGSSYNEQFFGPGTRLTVL.

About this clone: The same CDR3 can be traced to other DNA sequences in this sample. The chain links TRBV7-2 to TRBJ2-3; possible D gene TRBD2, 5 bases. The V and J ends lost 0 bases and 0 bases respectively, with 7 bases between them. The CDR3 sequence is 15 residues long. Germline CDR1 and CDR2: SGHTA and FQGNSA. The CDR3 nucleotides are TGTGCCAGCAGCTTAGCGGCGGGTAGCACAGATACGCAGTATTTT. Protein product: CASSLAAGSTDTQYF.

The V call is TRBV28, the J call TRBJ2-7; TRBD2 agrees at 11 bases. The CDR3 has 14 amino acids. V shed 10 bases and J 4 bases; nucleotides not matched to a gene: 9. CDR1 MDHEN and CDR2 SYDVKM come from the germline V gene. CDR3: CATLQGTSGYEQYF. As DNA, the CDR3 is TGTGCCACCCTCCAAGGGACTAGCGGATACGAGCAGTACTTC.

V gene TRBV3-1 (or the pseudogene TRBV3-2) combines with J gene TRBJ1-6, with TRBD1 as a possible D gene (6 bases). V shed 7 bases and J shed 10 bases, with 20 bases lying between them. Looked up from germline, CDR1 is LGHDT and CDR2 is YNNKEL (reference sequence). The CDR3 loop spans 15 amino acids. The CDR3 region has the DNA TGTGCCAGCAACCAGGGTGGACAGCTTGGGTCACCCCTCCACTTT. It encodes CASNQGGQLGSPLHF.

This CDR3 reads CASSDMRGGWNTEAFF. The CDR3 DNA follows: TGTGCCAGCAGCGACATGCGGGGGGGATGGAACACTGAAGCTTTCTTT. The chain carries TRBV9 and TRBJ1-1, with D perhaps matching TRBD1 (5 bases). CDR3 length: 16 residues. The germline V gene encodes CDR1 SGDLS and CDR2 YYNGEE. With 3 bases removed from V and 1 base from J, the gap between germline ends came to 16 bases.

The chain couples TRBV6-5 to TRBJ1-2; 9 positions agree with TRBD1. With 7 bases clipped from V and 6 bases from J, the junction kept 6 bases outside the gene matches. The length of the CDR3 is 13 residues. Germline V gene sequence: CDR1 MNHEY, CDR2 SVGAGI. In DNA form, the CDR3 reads TGTGCCAGCACCAAACAGGGGGCTGATGGCTACACCTTC. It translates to CASTKQGADGYTF.

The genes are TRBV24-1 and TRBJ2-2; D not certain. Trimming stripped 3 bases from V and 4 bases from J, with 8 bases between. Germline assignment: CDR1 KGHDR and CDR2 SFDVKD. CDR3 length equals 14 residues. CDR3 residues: CATSDPNSTGELFF. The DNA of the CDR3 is TGTGCCACCAGTGATCCTAACAGCACCGGGGAGCTGTTTTTT.

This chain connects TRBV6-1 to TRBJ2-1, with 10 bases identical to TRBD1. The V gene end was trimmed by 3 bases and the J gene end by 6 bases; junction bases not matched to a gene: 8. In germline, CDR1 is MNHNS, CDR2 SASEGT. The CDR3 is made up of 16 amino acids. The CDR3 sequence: CASSDTHGTGVNEQFF. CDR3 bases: TGTGCCAGCAGTGATACACACGGGACAGGGGTCAATGAGCAGTTCTTC.

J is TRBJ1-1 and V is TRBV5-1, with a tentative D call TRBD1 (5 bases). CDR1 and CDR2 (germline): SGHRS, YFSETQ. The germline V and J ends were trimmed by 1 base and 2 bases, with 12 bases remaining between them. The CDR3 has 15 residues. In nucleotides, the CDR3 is TGCGCCAGCAGCTTGCAGGGAGGATCAAACACTGAAGCTTTCTTT. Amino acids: CASSLQGGSNTEAFF.

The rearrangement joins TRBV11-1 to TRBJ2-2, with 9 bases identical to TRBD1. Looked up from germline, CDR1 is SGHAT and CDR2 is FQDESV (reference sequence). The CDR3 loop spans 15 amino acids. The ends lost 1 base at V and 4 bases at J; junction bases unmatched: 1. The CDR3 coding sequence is TGTGCCAGCAGCTTAGAGGGACAGGGCACCGGGGAGCTGTTTTTT. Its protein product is CASSLEGQGTGELFF.

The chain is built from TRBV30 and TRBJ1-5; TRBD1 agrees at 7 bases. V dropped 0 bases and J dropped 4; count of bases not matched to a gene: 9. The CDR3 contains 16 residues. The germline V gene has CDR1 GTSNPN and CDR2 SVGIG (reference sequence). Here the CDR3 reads CAWSVRDRVLNQPQHF. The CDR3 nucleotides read TGTGCCTGGAGTGTACGAGACAGGGTCCTGAATCAGCCCCAGCATTTT.

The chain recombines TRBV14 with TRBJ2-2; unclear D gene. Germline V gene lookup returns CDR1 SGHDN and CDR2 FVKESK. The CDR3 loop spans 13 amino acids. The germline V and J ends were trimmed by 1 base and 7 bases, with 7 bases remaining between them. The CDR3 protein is CASSQVGVGELFF. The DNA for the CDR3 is TGTGCCAGCAGCCAAGTAGGAGTCGGGGAGCTGTTTTTT.

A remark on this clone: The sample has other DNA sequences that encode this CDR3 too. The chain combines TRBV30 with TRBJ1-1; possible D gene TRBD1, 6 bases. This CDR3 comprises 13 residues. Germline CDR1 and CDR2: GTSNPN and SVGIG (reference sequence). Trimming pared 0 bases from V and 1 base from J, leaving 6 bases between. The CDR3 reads CAWSVQGNTEAFF. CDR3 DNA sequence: TGTGCCTGGAGTGTACAGGGGAACACTGAAGCTTTCTTT.